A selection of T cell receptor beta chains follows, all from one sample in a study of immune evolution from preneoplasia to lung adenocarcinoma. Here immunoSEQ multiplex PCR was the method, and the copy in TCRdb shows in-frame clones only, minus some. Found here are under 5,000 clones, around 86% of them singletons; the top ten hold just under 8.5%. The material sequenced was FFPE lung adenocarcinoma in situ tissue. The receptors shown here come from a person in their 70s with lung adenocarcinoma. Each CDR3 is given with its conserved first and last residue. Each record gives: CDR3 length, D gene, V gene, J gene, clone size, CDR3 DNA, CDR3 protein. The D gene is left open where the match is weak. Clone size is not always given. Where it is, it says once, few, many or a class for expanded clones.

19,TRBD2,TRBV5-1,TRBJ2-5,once,TGCGCCAGCAGCGGTATCGGGACTAGCGGGTACTATCTTTCGGAGACCCAGTACTTC,CASSGIGTSGYYLSETQYF
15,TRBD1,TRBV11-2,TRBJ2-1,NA,TGTGCCAGCAGAAAACAGGGGGCGTACTACAATGAGCAGTTCTTC,CASRKQGAYYNEQFF
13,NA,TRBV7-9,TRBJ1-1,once,TGTGCCAGCAGCCCGGGGGGTAGCGCTGAAGCTTTCTTT,CASSPGGSAEAFF
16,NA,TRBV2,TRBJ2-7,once,TGTGCCAGCAGTGAAAGGTGGGACCGCACGTCTAGGGAGCAGTACTTC,CASSERWDRTSREQYF
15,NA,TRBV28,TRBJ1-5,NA,TGTGCCAGCAGTCGCGTCGCCATGGGTAATCAGCCCCAGCATTTT,CASSRVAMGNQPQHF
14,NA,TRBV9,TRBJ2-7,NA,TGTGCCAGCAGCGTAGACGGGAGCTCCTACGAGCAGTACTTC,CASSVDGSSYEQYF
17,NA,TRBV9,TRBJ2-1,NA,TGTGCCAGCAGCGCCTTTAGCGGTCGGAGCTCCTACAATGAGCAGTTCTTC,CASSAFSGRSSYNEQFF
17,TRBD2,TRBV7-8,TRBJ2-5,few,TGTGCCAGCAGCACCGGGACTAGCGGGATTCGAGGGGAGACCCAGTACTTC,CASSTGTSGIRGETQYF
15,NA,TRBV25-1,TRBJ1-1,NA,TGTGCCAGCAGTGAATACAGGGAAACGAACACTGAAGCTTTCTTT,CASSEYRETNTEAFF
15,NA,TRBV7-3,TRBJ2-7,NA,TGTGCCAGCAGCTTACAAGGGAGCGGAGCCTACGAGCAGTACTTC,CASSLQGSGAYEQYF
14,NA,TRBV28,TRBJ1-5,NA,TGTGCCAGCAGTCCCGGAGGTAGCGGACAGCCCCAGCATTTT,CASSPGGSGQPQHF
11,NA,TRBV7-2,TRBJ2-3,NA,TGTGCCAGCAGCCGAGGAGATACGCAGTATTTT,CASSRGDTQYF
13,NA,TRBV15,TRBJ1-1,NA,TGTGCCACCAGCAGAGATCTTGGCACTGAAGCTTTCTTT,CATSRDLGTEAFF
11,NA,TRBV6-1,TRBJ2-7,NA,TGTGCCAGTCCGACAGGTCTCGAGCAGTACTTC,CASPTGLEQYF
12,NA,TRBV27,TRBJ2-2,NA,TGTGCCAGCAGTTTACAGACCGGGGAGCTGTTTTTT,CASSLQTGELFF
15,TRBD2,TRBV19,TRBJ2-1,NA,TGTGCCAGTAGAGTATTTAGCGGGAGCGGCGGTGAGCAGTTCTTC,CASRVFSGSGGEQFF
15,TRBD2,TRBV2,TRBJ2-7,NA,TGTGCCAGCAGGGAAGGACTAGCGGGACTCTACGAGCAGTACTTC,CASREGLAGLYEQYF
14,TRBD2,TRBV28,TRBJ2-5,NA,TGTGCCAGCGCCCTGGGGGGGGTAAAAGAGACCCAGTACTTC,CASALGGVKETQYF
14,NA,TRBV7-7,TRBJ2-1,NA,TGTGCTAGCAGCTTAGGGGGACTCTACAATGAGCAGTTCTTC,CASSLGGLYNEQFF
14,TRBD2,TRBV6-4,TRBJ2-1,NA,TGTGCCAGCAGTGAGCTAGCGGGAGTAGGTGAGCAGTTCTTC,CASSELAGVGEQFF
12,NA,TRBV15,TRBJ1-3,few,TGTGCCACCCGAAGGGGTTCGGACACCATATATTTT,CATRRGSDTIYF